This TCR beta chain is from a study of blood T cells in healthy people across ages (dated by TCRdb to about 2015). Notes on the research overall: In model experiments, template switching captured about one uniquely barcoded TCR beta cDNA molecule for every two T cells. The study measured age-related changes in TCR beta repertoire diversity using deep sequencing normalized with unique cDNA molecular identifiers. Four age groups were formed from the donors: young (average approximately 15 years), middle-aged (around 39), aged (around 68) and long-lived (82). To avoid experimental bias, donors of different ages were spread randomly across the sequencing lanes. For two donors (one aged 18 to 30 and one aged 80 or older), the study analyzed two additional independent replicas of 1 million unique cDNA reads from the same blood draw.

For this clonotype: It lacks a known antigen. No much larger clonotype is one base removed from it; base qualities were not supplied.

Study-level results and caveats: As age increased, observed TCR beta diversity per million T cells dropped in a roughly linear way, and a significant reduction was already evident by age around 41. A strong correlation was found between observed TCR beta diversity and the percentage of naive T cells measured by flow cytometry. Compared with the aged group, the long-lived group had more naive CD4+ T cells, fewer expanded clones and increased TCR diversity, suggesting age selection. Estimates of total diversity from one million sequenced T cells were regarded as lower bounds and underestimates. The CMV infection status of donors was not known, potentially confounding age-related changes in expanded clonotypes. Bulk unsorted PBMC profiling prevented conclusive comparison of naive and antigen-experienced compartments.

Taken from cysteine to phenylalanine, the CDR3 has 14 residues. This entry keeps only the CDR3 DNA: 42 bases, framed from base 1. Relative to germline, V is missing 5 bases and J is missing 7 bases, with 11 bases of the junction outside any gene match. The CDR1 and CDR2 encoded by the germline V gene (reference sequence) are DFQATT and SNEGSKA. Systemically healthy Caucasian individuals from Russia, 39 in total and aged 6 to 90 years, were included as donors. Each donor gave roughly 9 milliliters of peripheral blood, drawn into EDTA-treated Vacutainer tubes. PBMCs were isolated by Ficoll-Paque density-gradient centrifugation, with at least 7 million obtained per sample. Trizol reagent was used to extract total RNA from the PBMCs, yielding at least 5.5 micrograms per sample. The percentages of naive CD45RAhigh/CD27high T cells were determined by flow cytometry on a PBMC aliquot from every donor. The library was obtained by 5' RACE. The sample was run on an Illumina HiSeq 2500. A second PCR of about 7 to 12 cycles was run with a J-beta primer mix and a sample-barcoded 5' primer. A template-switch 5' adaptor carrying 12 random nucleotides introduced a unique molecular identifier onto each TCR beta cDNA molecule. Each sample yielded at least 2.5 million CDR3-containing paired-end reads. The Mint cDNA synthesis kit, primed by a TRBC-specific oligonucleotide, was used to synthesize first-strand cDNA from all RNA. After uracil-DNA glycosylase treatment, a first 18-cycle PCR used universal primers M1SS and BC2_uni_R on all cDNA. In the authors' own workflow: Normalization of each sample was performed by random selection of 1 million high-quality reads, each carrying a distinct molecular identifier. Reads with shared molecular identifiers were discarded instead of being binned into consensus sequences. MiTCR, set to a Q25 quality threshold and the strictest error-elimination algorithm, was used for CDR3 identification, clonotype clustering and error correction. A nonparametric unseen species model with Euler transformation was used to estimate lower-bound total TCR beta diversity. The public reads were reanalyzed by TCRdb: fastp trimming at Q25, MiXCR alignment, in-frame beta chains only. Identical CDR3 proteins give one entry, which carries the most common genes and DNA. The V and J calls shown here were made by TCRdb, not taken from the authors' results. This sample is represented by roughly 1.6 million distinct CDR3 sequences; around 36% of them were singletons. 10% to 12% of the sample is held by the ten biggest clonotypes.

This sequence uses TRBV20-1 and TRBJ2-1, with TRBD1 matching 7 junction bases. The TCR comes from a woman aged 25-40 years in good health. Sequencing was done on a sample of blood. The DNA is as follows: TGCAGTGCTCAACCTTACAGGGGTGAAAATGAGCAGTTCTTC. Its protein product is CSAQPYRGENEQFF.